The 4 T cell receptor beta chains below all came from one sample that was sequenced in a study of cytomegalovirus exposure and HLA in healthy donors. The protocol was immunoSEQ multiplex PCR, while the TCRdb copy is restricted to in-frame clones and leaves out a portion. Of under 300,000 clones listed, 80% to 90% were seen once; the top ten hold less than 1.2%. Sequencing input: PBMCs. The receptors originated from a woman aged 18-29 years in good health and CMV-seronegative.

This chain links TRBV7-9 with TRBJ2-7; possible D gene TRBD1, 6 bases. Trimming left V 4 bases short and J 5 bases short, with 18 bases between. Germline V CDR1 and CDR2: SEHNR, FQNEAQ (reference sequence). The CDR3 totals 15 residues. The CDR3 protein is CASSSRAGAYHEQYF. The CDR3 nucleotides read TGTGCCAGCAGCTCAAGGGCAGGGGCCTACCACGAGCAGTACTTC.

Written as DNA, the CDR3 is TGTGCCAGCAGCGTAGACTCCTACCACGAGCAGTACTTC. This translates into CASSVDSYHEQYF. The rearrangement uses TRBV9 and TRBJ2-7; D is unclear. CDR3 length: 13 amino acids. Germline V gene data show CDR1 as SGDLS and CDR2 as YYNGEE. V was trimmed by 0 bases and J by 5 bases, leaving 9 bases between them.

The rearrangement links TRBV30 to TRBJ2-1; 8 positions agree with TRBD2. The J segment lost 9 bases and the V segment lost 2 bases, leaving 9 bases of the junction unmatched. The germline V gene has CDR1 GTSNPN and CDR2 SVGIG (reference sequence). This CDR3 spans 14 amino acids. CDR3 region: CAWSPGGYLFEQFF. CDR3 in DNA: TGTGCCTGGAGTCCGGGGGGGTATCTATTTGAGCAGTTCTTC.

This chain connects TRBV30 to TRBJ2-5; 7 bases match TRBD2. The CDR3 covers 14 residues. Looked up from germline, CDR1 is GTSNPN and CDR2 is SVGIG (reference sequence). V lost 1 base, J lost 5 bases, and 7 bases stayed unmatched. The CDR3 DNA is TGTGCCTGGAGTGACGGGGGGAATTCGGAGACCCAGTACTTC. The encoded protein is CAWSDGGNSETQYF.